These T cell receptor beta chains were read from a single sample in a study of shared clonotypes between healthy human individuals. Sequencing used immunoSEQ multiplex PCR; TCRdb keeps in-frame clones, though not all of them. The table records roughly 590,000 clones, roughly 95% of them present only once. Sequences were obtained from naive CD8+ T cells sorted from blood. The receptors derive from a woman younger than 45 in good health. Each CDR3 is given with its conserved first and last residue. D genes are given only for firm matches. Clone size is given for some rows only: seen once, a few or many times, or a class if the clone is expanded.

j_gene: TRBJ2-5
v_gene: TRBV6-5
abundance: .
d_gene: .
CDR3nt: TGTGCCAGCAGTTACTCTGGGGGGATGCTGGAGACCCAGTACTTC
CDR3aa: CASSYSGGMLETQYF

j_gene: TRBJ2-2
v_gene: TRBV6-5
abundance: .
d_gene: .
CDR3nt: TGTGCCAGCAGTTACTCGGTACAGGCGGTCGGGGAGCTGTTTTTT
CDR3aa: CASSYSVQAVGELFF

j_gene: TRBJ2-1
v_gene: TRBV9
abundance: .
d_gene: TRBD2
CDR3nt: TGTGCCAGCAGGCCTAGCGGGGTCCACAATGAGCAGTTCTTC
CDR3aa: CASRPSGVHNEQFF

j_gene: TRBJ1-1
v_gene: TRBV30
abundance: once
d_gene: TRBD1
CDR3nt: TGTGCCTGGGGACAGGGGGGGGCTGAAGCTTTCTTT
CDR3aa: CAWGQGGAEAFF

j_gene: TRBJ2-3
v_gene: TRBV6-6
abundance: .
d_gene: .
CDR3nt: TGTGCCAGCAGTTACGGTAGCGCAGATACGCAGTATTTT
CDR3aa: CASSYGSADTQYF

j_gene: TRBJ2-5
v_gene: TRBV10-2
abundance: .
d_gene: .
CDR3nt: TGCGCCAGCAGTGAGGCTCTCCCTCCTCCTGACTCGTACTGGGACTTC
CDR3aa: CASSEALPPPDSYWDF

j_gene: TRBJ2-3
v_gene: TRBV28
abundance: .
d_gene: .
CDR3nt: TGTGCCAGCAGTTTAAAACGGGGGATCACAGATACGCAGTATTTT
CDR3aa: CASSLKRGITDTQYF

j_gene: TRBJ2-1
v_gene: TRBV27
abundance: .
d_gene: TRBD2
CDR3nt: TGTGCCAGCAGTTTGAGCGGGAGGGTCTTCTATGAGCAGTTCTTC
CDR3aa: CASSLSGRVFYEQFF

j_gene: TRBJ2-2
v_gene: TRBV2
abundance: .
d_gene: TRBD2
CDR3nt: TGTGCCAGCAGAGCCGGGACTAGCGGGAGGTATACGAACACCGGGGAGCTGTTTTTT
CDR3aa: CASRAGTSGRYTNTGELFF

j_gene: TRBJ2-3
v_gene: TRBV28
abundance: .
d_gene: .
CDR3nt: TGTGCCACCAGGCGCCCCGGCACAGATACGCAGTATTTT
CDR3aa: CATRRPGTDTQYF

j_gene: TRBJ2-7
v_gene: TRBV5-6
abundance: .
d_gene: TRBD1
CDR3nt: TGTGCCAGCAGCCTTGGTGGGCCCGGGACAGGTCGGTCCGAGCAGTACTTC
CDR3aa: CASSLGGPGTGRSEQYF

j_gene: TRBJ2-3
v_gene: TRBV6-5
abundance: .
d_gene: .
CDR3nt: TGTGCCAGCAGTTACTCGGGTTGGGATACGCAGTATTTT
CDR3aa: CASSYSGWDTQYF

j_gene: TRBJ2-1
v_gene: TRBV7-9
abundance: .
d_gene: .
CDR3nt: TGTGCCAGCAGCTTGGGTGGAAGGTTCAATGAGCAGTTCTTC
CDR3aa: CASSLGGRFNEQFF

j_gene: TRBJ2-1
v_gene: TRBV29-1
abundance: .
d_gene: TRBD1
CDR3nt: TGCAGCGTTCGAGGGGGGACAGGGGCCTACAATGAGCAGTTCTTC
CDR3aa: CSVRGGTGAYNEQFF

j_gene: TRBJ2-7
v_gene: TRBV7-9
abundance: once
d_gene: TRBD1
CDR3nt: TGTGCCAGCAGCCCTACAGCGGACAGGAAGTACTTC
CDR3aa: CASSPTADRKYF

j_gene: TRBJ1-4
v_gene: TRBV5-4
abundance: .
d_gene: .
CDR3nt: TGTGCCAGCAGCTTGGGACACGGAGGTGAAAAACTGTTTTTT
CDR3aa: CASSLGHGGEKLFF

j_gene: TRBJ2-1
v_gene: TRBV9
abundance: .
d_gene: TRBD2
CDR3nt: TGTGCCAGCAGCCCCTCTCGACTAGCGGGGTACAATGAGCAGTTCTTC
CDR3aa: CASSPSRLAGYNEQFF

j_gene: TRBJ2-1
v_gene: TRBV14
abundance: .
d_gene: TRBD1
CDR3nt: TGTGCCAGCAGCCAAGACGGACAGGTGACAAATGAGCAGTTCTTC
CDR3aa: CASSQDGQVTNEQFF

j_gene: TRBJ1-2
v_gene: TRBV19
abundance: .
d_gene: .
CDR3nt: TGTGCCACCTCGACAGCAAACTATGGCTACACCTTC
CDR3aa: CATSTANYGYTF

j_gene: TRBJ2-1
v_gene: TRBV28
abundance: .
d_gene: .
CDR3nt: TGTGCCAGCCGGGACGGGGTAAGCTCCTACAATGAGCAGTTCTTC
CDR3aa: CASRDGVSSYNEQFF

j_gene: TRBJ2-1
v_gene: TRBV2
abundance: .
d_gene: .
CDR3nt: TGTGCCAGCAGTGAGGCAGTGGGAAGATACAATGAGCAGTTCTTC
CDR3aa: CASSEAVGRYNEQFF

j_gene: TRBJ2-1
v_gene: TRBV9
abundance: .
d_gene: .
CDR3nt: TGTGCCAGCAACCCACTGGGCAGGCGCTGGGATGAGCAGTTCTTC
CDR3aa: CASNPLGRRWDEQFF

j_gene: TRBJ2-1
v_gene: TRBV6-5
abundance: once
d_gene: TRBD2
CDR3nt: TGTGCCAGCAGTTGGGGAGGGGAGCAGTTCTTC
CDR3aa: CASSWGGEQFF

j_gene: TRBJ2-7
v_gene: TRBV5-1
abundance: .
d_gene: TRBD1
CDR3nt: TGCGCCAGCAGAAAAGGAGTACCCGGGACAGGGCTTTTGGAGCAGTACTTC
CDR3aa: CASRKGVPGTGLLEQYF

j_gene: TRBJ2-3
v_gene: TRBV29-1
abundance: .
d_gene: TRBD2
CDR3nt: TGCAGCGCCGTGGGGTTTGTTTCGCGGGAGGGCCCAAAACACAGTGGTACGCAGTATTTT
CDR3aa: CSAVGFVSREGPKHSGTQYF

j_gene: TRBJ2-7
v_gene: TRBV14
abundance: .
d_gene: .
CDR3nt: TGTGCCAGCAGCCAAAGAACAGGGCCACTTTACGAGCAGTACTTC
CDR3aa: CASSQRTGPLYEQYF

j_gene: TRBJ2-3
v_gene: TRBV11-2
abundance: .
d_gene: .
CDR3nt: TGTGCCAGCAGCCCCGGGACATCTCCGGACACAGATACGCAGTATTTT
CDR3aa: CASSPGTSPDTDTQYF

j_gene: TRBJ1-5
v_gene: TRBV9
abundance: few
d_gene: .
CDR3nt: TGTGCCAGCAGCGTAGTGGCAGGATGGCCCCAGCATTTT
CDR3aa: CASSVVAGWPQHF

j_gene: TRBJ2-7
v_gene: TRBV5-1
abundance: .
d_gene: TRBD2
CDR3nt: TGCGCCAGCAGGCAACGACTAGCGGGAGACTACGAGCAGTACTTC
CDR3aa: CASRQRLAGDYEQYF

j_gene: TRBJ2-1
v_gene: TRBV14
abundance: .
d_gene: TRBD2
CDR3nt: TGTGCCAGCAGCCAAGTAGCGGGAGTCTACAATGAGCAGTTCTTC
CDR3aa: CASSQVAGVYNEQFF

j_gene: TRBJ2-1
v_gene: TRBV5-6
abundance: .
d_gene: TRBD2
CDR3nt: TGTGCCAGCAGCTTGGCCGCTAGCGGGAGGAATGAGCAGTTCTTC
CDR3aa: CASSLAASGRNEQFF

j_gene: TRBJ2-1
v_gene: TRBV29-1
abundance: .
d_gene: .
CDR3nt: TGCAGCGTCCCCAGCTACAATGAGCAGTTCTTC
CDR3aa: CSVPSYNEQFF

j_gene: TRBJ2-6
v_gene: TRBV27
abundance: .
d_gene: .
CDR3nt: TGTGCCAGCCGCCCGGGTTTAGGGGCCAACGTCCTGACTTTC
CDR3aa: CASRPGLGANVLTF

j_gene: TRBJ1-1
v_gene: TRBV27
abundance: .
d_gene: TRBD1
CDR3nt: TGTGCCAGCAGGTTAATCGGGACAGCTAACACTGAAGCTTTCTTT
CDR3aa: CASRLIGTANTEAFF

j_gene: TRBJ1-2
v_gene: TRBV2
abundance: .
d_gene: .
CDR3nt: TGTGCCAGCAGTGAGGGCAGGGTTAACTATGGCTACACCTTC
CDR3aa: CASSEGRVNYGYTF

j_gene: TRBJ1-1
v_gene: TRBV14
abundance: once
d_gene: .
CDR3nt: TGTGCCAGCAGCCAAGATCGGGGGGAAGAAGCTTTCTTT
CDR3aa: CASSQDRGEEAFF

j_gene: TRBJ2-7
v_gene: TRBV5-8
abundance: .
d_gene: TRBD1
CDR3nt: TGTGCCAGCAGCCGTCCCCTTAGGACAGGGGGGATCGAGCAGTACTTC
CDR3aa: CASSRPLRTGGIEQYF

j_gene: TRBJ2-5
v_gene: TRBV21-1
abundance: .
d_gene: .
CDR3nt: TGTGCCAGCAGCACCGCCTGCCGGGGAGAGACCCAGTACTTC
CDR3aa: CASSTACRGETQYF

j_gene: TRBJ1-5
v_gene: TRBV29-1
abundance: .
d_gene: .
CDR3nt: TGCAGCCTCCTGTTCGGCCCCCAGTCCCAGCATTTT
CDR3aa: CSLLFGPQSQHF

j_gene: TRBJ2-7
v_gene: TRBV11-2
abundance: once
d_gene: .
CDR3nt: TGTGCCAGCAGGCCCCGGGACTGGTCCTACGAGCAGTACTTC
CDR3aa: CASRPRDWSYEQYF

j_gene: TRBJ2-2
v_gene: TRBV9
abundance: .
d_gene: .
CDR3nt: TGTGCCAGCAGCGTAGGGGCAGGGCAGCTGTTTTTT
CDR3aa: CASSVGAGQLFF

j_gene: TRBJ2-3
v_gene: TRBV2
abundance: .
d_gene: TRBD2
CDR3nt: TGTGCCAGCACTCCGGGACTAGAGAGCACAGATACGCAGTATTTT
CDR3aa: CASTPGLESTDTQYF

j_gene: TRBJ1-5
v_gene: TRBV28
abundance: .
d_gene: .
CDR3nt: TGTGCCAGCAGTACCCGGAACAATCAGCCCCAGCATTTT
CDR3aa: CASSTRNNQPQHF